Listed below are T cell receptor beta chains from one sample, sequenced in a study of Ad26.COV2.S vaccination and SARS-CoV-2 variants. Sequencing was performed with immunoSEQ multiplex PCR; in TCRdb, only in-frame clones are kept and a portion is missing. The data contain around 250,000 clones, 87% of them singletons. The specimen was peripheral blood, collected in a trial of Ad26.COV2.S vaccine versus placebo. The receptors shown here come from a person aged 18-60 years who received the Ad26.COV2.S COVID-19 vaccine or a placebo. Both conserved end residues are part of each CDR3. The order of the fields is D gene, J gene, V gene, clone size, CDR3 protein, CDR3 DNA. The D gene is left open where the match is weak. The listing skips clone size in some rows; elsewhere it reads once, few, many or a size class.

d_gene: NA
j_gene: TRBJ2-3
v_gene: TRBV6-5
abundance: NA
CDR3aa: CATVASGGTDTQYF
CDR3nt: TGTGCCACCGTAGCGTCGGGGGGCACAGATACGCAGTATTTT

d_gene: TRBD2
j_gene: TRBJ2-3
v_gene: TRBV11-3
abundance: NA
CDR3aa: CASSPGLVTDTQYF
CDR3nt: TGTGCCAGCAGCCCGGGACTAGTCACAGATACGCAGTATTTT

d_gene: NA
j_gene: TRBJ2-3
v_gene: TRBV4-3
abundance: NA
CDR3aa: CASSPNTRYTDTQYF
CDR3nt: TGCGCCAGCAGCCCAAATACTCGGTACACAGATACGCAGTATTTT

d_gene: NA
j_gene: TRBJ2-3
v_gene: TRBV28
abundance: NA
CDR3aa: CASSRLDSTTDTQYF
CDR3nt: TGTGCCAGCAGTCGTCTGGACTCCACCACAGATACGCAGTATTTT

d_gene: TRBD1
j_gene: TRBJ2-4
v_gene: TRBV5-5
abundance: NA
CDR3aa: CASSLTGGSDIQYF
CDR3nt: TGTGCCAGCAGCCTGACAGGGGGGAGTGACATTCAGTACTTC

d_gene: TRBD1
j_gene: TRBJ1-5
v_gene: TRBV6-5
abundance: NA
CDR3aa: CASKKLDRNQPQHF
CDR3nt: TGTGCCAGCAAGAAACTGGACAGGAATCAGCCCCAGCATTTT

d_gene: TRBD1
j_gene: TRBJ2-7
v_gene: TRBV5-1
abundance: NA
CDR3aa: CASSVGWDSSYEQYF
CDR3nt: TGCGCCAGCAGCGTTGGGTGGGACAGTTCCTACGAGCAGTACTTC

d_gene: NA
j_gene: TRBJ1-1
v_gene: TRBV4-1
abundance: NA
CDR3aa: CASRHSTARAEAFF
CDR3nt: TGCGCCAGCAGACACAGCACCGCCCGGGCTGAAGCTTTCTTT

d_gene: TRBD2
j_gene: TRBJ2-1
v_gene: TRBV27
abundance: NA
CDR3aa: CASTATSGRANEQFF
CDR3nt: TGTGCCAGCACTGCGACTAGCGGGAGGGCCAATGAGCAGTTCTTC

d_gene: NA
j_gene: TRBJ2-7
v_gene: TRBV6-2/TRBV6-3
abundance: few
CDR3aa: CASSNQWSSYEQYF
CDR3nt: TGTGCCAGCAGTAACCAGTGGAGCTCCTACGAGCAGTACTTC

d_gene: TRBD1
j_gene: TRBJ2-3
v_gene: TRBV7-7
abundance: NA
CDR3aa: CASSQGQASTDTQYF
CDR3nt: TGTGCTAGCAGCCAGGGACAGGCGAGCACAGATACGCAGTATTTT

d_gene: NA
j_gene: TRBJ1-1
v_gene: TRBV19
abundance: NA
CDR3aa: CASLDPNTEAFF
CDR3nt: TGTGCCAGCCTTGACCCAAACACTGAAGCTTTCTTT

d_gene: TRBD1
j_gene: TRBJ2-7
v_gene: TRBV6-6
abundance: NA
CDR3aa: CASSPGTGGQRKYF
CDR3nt: TGTGCCAGCAGCCCTGGGACAGGCGGCCAACGGAAGTACTTC

d_gene: NA
j_gene: TRBJ2-2
v_gene: TRBV7-6
abundance: once
CDR3aa: CASSPRPGNTGELFF
CDR3nt: TGTGCCAGCAGCCCCCGTCCGGGAAACACCGGGGAGCTGTTTTTT

d_gene: NA
j_gene: TRBJ2-6
v_gene: TRBV4-2
abundance: NA
CDR3aa: CASSGFGPNGANVLTF
CDR3nt: TGTGCCAGCAGCGGATTCGGGCCCAACGGGGCCAACGTCCTGACTTTC

d_gene: NA
j_gene: TRBJ1-5
v_gene: TRBV7-6
abundance: NA
CDR3aa: CASSLLGVQPQHF
CDR3nt: TGTGCCAGCAGCTTATTGGGGGTCCAGCCCCAGCATTTT

d_gene: NA
j_gene: TRBJ2-5
v_gene: TRBV18
abundance: NA
CDR3aa: CASSTNLQETQYF
CDR3nt: TGTGCCAGCTCAACCAATCTCCAAGAGACCCAGTACTTC

d_gene: TRBD1
j_gene: TRBJ2-5
v_gene: TRBV4-1
abundance: NA
CDR3aa: CASSHPGQKIQETQYF
CDR3nt: TGCGCCAGCAGCCATCCGGGACAGAAAATCCAAGAGACCCAGTACTTC

d_gene: NA
j_gene: TRBJ2-1
v_gene: TRBV11-3
abundance: once
CDR3aa: CASSLMSGNEQFF
CDR3nt: TGTGCCAGCAGCTTAATGTCAGGCAATGAGCAGTTCTTC

d_gene: TRBD1
j_gene: TRBJ1-1
v_gene: TRBV6-5
abundance: NA
CDR3aa: CASLYTGTANTEAFF
CDR3nt: TGTGCCAGCCTCTATACCGGGACAGCGAACACTGAAGCTTTCTTT

d_gene: NA
j_gene: TRBJ1-4
v_gene: TRBV18
abundance: NA
CDR3aa: CASSEINEKLFF
CDR3nt: TGTGCCAGCTCAGAGATTAATGAAAAACTGTTTTTT

d_gene: NA
j_gene: TRBJ1-3
v_gene: TRBV13
abundance: NA
CDR3aa: CASSFVTGEENTIYF
CDR3nt: TGTGCCAGCAGCTTCGTCACCGGGGAAGAAAACACCATATATTTT

d_gene: NA
j_gene: TRBJ1-2
v_gene: TRBV6-5
abundance: many
CDR3aa: CASKNRPTGNYGYTF
CDR3nt: TGTGCCAGCAAGAATCGACCGACGGGAAACTATGGCTACACCTTC

d_gene: TRBD1
j_gene: TRBJ1-6
v_gene: TRBV3-1/TRBV3-2
abundance: once
CDR3aa: CASSLADRGRNSPLHF
CDR3nt: TGTGCCAGCAGCCTGGCTGACAGGGGACGTAATTCACCCCTCCACTTT

d_gene: NA
j_gene: TRBJ1-2
v_gene: TRBV12-3/TRBV12-4
abundance: NA
CDR3aa: CASSLDRYGYTF
CDR3nt: TGTGCCAGCAGCTTAGACAGATATGGCTACACCTTC

d_gene: NA
j_gene: TRBJ1-3
v_gene: TRBV29-1
abundance: NA
CDR3aa: CSVASGNTIYF
CDR3nt: TGCAGCGTTGCCAGTGGAAACACCATATATTTT

d_gene: NA
j_gene: TRBJ1-3
v_gene: TRBV2
abundance: NA
CDR3aa: CATALGPSGNTIYF
CDR3nt: TGTGCCACCGCCTTGGGGCCCTCTGGAAACACCATATATTTT

d_gene: NA
j_gene: TRBJ1-4
v_gene: TRBV18
abundance: few
CDR3aa: CASSPPRANEKLFF
CDR3nt: TGTGCCAGCTCACCCCCCCGGGCGAATGAAAAACTGTTTTTT

d_gene: TRBD1
j_gene: TRBJ1-1
v_gene: TRBV28
abundance: NA
CDR3aa: CASSSTVPGQGFRAEAFF
CDR3nt: TGTGCCAGCAGTTCCACTGTCCCGGGACAGGGGTTTAGGGCTGAAGCTTTCTTT

d_gene: TRBD2
j_gene: TRBJ2-3
v_gene: TRBV9
abundance: NA
CDR3aa: CASSANSGYSTDTQYF
CDR3nt: TGTGCCAGCAGCGCCAATAGCGGGTATAGCACAGATACGCAGTATTTT

d_gene: TRBD1
j_gene: TRBJ2-5
v_gene: TRBV20-1
abundance: NA
CDR3aa: CSASDRGETQYF
CDR3nt: TGCAGTGCTAGTGACAGGGGAGAGACCCAGTACTTC

d_gene: NA
j_gene: TRBJ2-3
v_gene: TRBV6-5
abundance: NA
CDR3aa: CASIRGSAGEDTQYF
CDR3nt: TGTGCCAGCATAAGGGGTTCGGCAGGGGAAGATACGCAGTATTTT

d_gene: TRBD1
j_gene: TRBJ2-2
v_gene: TRBV18
abundance: NA
CDR3aa: CASSPPGQGIGELFF
CDR3nt: TGTGCCAGCTCACCCCCGGGACAGGGGATCGGGGAGCTGTTTTTT

d_gene: NA
j_gene: TRBJ1-4
v_gene: TRBV7-2
abundance: NA
CDR3aa: CASSTGTVGSEKLFF
CDR3nt: TGTGCCAGCAGCACCGGGACGGTTGGTTCTGAAAAACTGTTTTTT

d_gene: NA
j_gene: TRBJ2-2
v_gene: TRBV24-1
abundance: NA
CDR3aa: CATSDQTGELFF
CDR3nt: TGTGCCACCAGTGATCAGACCGGGGAGCTGTTTTTT

d_gene: TRBD1
j_gene: TRBJ1-2
v_gene: TRBV7-9
abundance: NA
CDR3aa: CASSVQGRRNYGYTF
CDR3nt: TGTGCCAGCAGCGTACAGGGGAGGCGGAACTATGGCTACACCTTC

d_gene: NA
j_gene: TRBJ1-1
v_gene: TRBV30
abundance: NA
CDR3aa: CAWMGYEVTDTEAFF
CDR3nt: TGTGCCTGGATGGGTTATGAAGTAACGGACACTGAAGCTTTCTTT

d_gene: NA
j_gene: TRBJ1-6
v_gene: TRBV11-2
abundance: once
CDR3aa: CASSLDLNSPLHF
CDR3nt: TGTGCCAGCAGCTTAGACCTCAATTCACCCCTCCACTTT

d_gene: NA
j_gene: TRBJ1-4
v_gene: TRBV2
abundance: NA
CDR3aa: CASREGLRDEKLFF
CDR3nt: TGTGCCAGCAGAGAGGGGTTAAGGGATGAAAAACTGTTTTTT

d_gene: NA
j_gene: TRBJ2-1
v_gene: TRBV9
abundance: NA
CDR3aa: CASSPGGNEQFF
CDR3nt: TGTGCCAGCAGCCCGGGTGGCAATGAGCAGTTCTTC

d_gene: TRBD1
j_gene: TRBJ2-7
v_gene: TRBV24-1
abundance: few
CDR3aa: CATSEYSSTGGGYEQYF
CDR3nt: TGTGCCACCAGTGAGTACTCCTCGACAGGGGGTGGTTACGAGCAGTACTTC

d_gene: NA
j_gene: TRBJ1-1
v_gene: TRBV18
abundance: NA
CDR3aa: CASSPRQAGMNTEAFF
CDR3nt: TGTGCCAGCTCACCCCGACAGGCCGGGATGAACACTGAAGCTTTCTTT

d_gene: TRBD2
j_gene: TRBJ2-5
v_gene: TRBV19
abundance: NA
CDR3aa: CASSATPGGEVETQYF
CDR3nt: TGTGCCAGTAGCGCCACCCCGGGAGGGGAAGTGGAGACCCAGTACTTC

d_gene: NA
j_gene: TRBJ2-3
v_gene: TRBV19
abundance: NA
CDR3aa: CASSTRVGSTDTQYF
CDR3nt: TGTGCCAGTAGTACCCGGGTGGGAAGCACAGATACGCAGTATTTT

d_gene: TRBD2
j_gene: TRBJ2-2
v_gene: TRBV6-5
abundance: few
CDR3aa: CASSSGGNTGELFF
CDR3nt: TGTGCCAGCAGCTCGGGGGGGAACACCGGGGAGCTGTTTTTT

d_gene: NA
j_gene: TRBJ2-2
v_gene: TRBV5-1
abundance: NA
CDR3aa: CASSPGLGELFF
CDR3nt: TGCGCCAGCAGCCCAGGTTTGGGGGAGCTGTTTTTT

d_gene: NA
j_gene: TRBJ2-3
v_gene: TRBV9
abundance: NA
CDR3aa: CASSVASTDTQYF
CDR3nt: TGTGCCAGCAGCGTGGCGAGCACAGATACGCAGTATTTT

d_gene: NA
j_gene: TRBJ1-1
v_gene: TRBV7-8
abundance: few
CDR3aa: CASSKKQGKEAFF
CDR3nt: TGTGCCAGCAGCAAGAAGCAGGGAAAAGAAGCTTTCTTT

d_gene: NA
j_gene: TRBJ1-5
v_gene: TRBV15
abundance: once
CDR3aa: CATSRGGPGNQPQHF
CDR3nt: TGTGCCACCAGCAGGGGGGGGCCAGGCAATCAGCCCCAGCATTTT